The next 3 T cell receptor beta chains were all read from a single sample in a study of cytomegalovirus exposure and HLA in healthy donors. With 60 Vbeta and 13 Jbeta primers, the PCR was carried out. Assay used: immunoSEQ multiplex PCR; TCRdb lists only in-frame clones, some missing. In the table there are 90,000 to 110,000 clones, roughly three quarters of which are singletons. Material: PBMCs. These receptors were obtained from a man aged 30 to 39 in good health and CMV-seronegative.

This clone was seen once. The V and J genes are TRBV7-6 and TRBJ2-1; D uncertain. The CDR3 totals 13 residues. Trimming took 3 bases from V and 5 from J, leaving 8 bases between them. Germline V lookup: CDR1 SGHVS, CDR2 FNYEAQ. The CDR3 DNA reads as TGTGCCAGCAGCTTTAAACCTAACAATGAGCAGTTCTTC. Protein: CASSFKPNNEQFF.

CDR3 amino acids: CASSLETGVNTEAFF. The CDR3 DNA follows: TGTGCCAGCAGCTTGGAGACAGGGGTCAACACTGAAGCTTTCTTT. The rearrangement uses TRBV7-2 and TRBJ1-1; 8 bases align to TRBD1. The CDR3 is made up of 15 amino acids. Looked up from germline, CDR1 is SGHTA and CDR2 is FQGNSA. Trimming removed 3 bases from V and 2 bases from J; junction bases left unmatched: 5. Together with reference TRBV7-2 and TRBJ1-1, the CDR3 gives the full variable domain: GAGVSQSPSNKVTEKGKDVELRCDPISGHTALYWYRQSLGQGLEFLIYFQGNSAPDKSGLPSDRFSAERTGGSVSTLTIQRTQQEDSAVYLCASSLETGVNTEAFFGQGTRLTVV.

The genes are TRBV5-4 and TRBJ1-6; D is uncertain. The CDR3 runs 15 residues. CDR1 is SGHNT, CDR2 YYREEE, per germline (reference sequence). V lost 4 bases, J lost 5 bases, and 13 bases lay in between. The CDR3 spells CASSPAAADNSPLHF. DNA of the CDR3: TGTGCCAGCAGCCCCGCGGCGGCAGATAATTCACCCCTCCACTTT.